This T cell receptor beta chain was profiled in a study of cytomegalovirus exposure and HLA in healthy donors. In the PCR, 60 Vbeta and 13 Jbeta primers were used. Only in-frame clones appear in the TCRdb table, and some are missing; sequencing was by immunoSEQ multiplex PCR. The table includes 150,000 to 200,000 clones, more than 70% detected once. In germline, CDR1 is MDHEN, CDR2 SYDVKM. The V segment lost 6 bases and the J segment 2 bases; nucleotides outside the gene matches: 5. The CDR3 has 14 amino acids. The clonotype originates from a male donor in good health and CMV-seronegative. The sequenced sample consisted of PBMCs. The chain recombines TRBV28 with TRBJ2-7, with 9 bases lining up with TRBD1. The CDR3 region is CASRLTGGAYEQYF. CDR3 nucleotides: TGTGCCAGCAGACTGACAGGGGGAGCCTACGAGCAGTACTTC.